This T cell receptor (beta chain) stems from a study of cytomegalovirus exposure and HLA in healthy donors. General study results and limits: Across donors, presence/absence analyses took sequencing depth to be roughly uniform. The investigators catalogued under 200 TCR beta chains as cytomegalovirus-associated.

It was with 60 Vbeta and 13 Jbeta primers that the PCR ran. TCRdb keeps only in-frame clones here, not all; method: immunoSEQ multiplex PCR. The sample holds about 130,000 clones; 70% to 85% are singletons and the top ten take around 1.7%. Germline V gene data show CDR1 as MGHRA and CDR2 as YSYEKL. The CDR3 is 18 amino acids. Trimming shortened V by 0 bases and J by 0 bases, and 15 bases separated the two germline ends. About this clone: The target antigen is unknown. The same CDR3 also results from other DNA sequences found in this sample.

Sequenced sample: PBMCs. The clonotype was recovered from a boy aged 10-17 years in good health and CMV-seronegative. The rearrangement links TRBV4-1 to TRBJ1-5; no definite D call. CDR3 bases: TGCGCCAGCAGCCAAGATGGCCGGAGCCGGAATAGCAATCAGCCCCAGCATTTT. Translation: CASSQDGRSRNSNQPQHF.